The 4 T cell receptor beta chains listed next were all sequenced from one sample in a study of T cell changes during pregnancy in multiple sclerosis. Sequenced by immunoSEQ multiplex PCR; TCRdb stores in-frame clones only, minus some. Seen here are some 46,000 clones, around 94% observed once, and the top ten hold roughly 1.4%. Sequencing used peripheral blood. The receptors stem from a female donor with multiple sclerosis, enrolled in a pregnancy study.

The rearrangement links TRBV9 to TRBJ1-3; TRBD1 matches 7 bases. CDR3 length equals 15 residues. Germline V gene lookup returns CDR1 SGDLS and CDR2 YYNGEE. V was clipped by 9 bases and J by 3 bases; unmatched bases: 12. The CDR3 DNA sequence: TGTGCCACTTCAGGGGGGGAGGGCTTTGGAAACACCATATATTTT. It yields the protein CATSGGEGFGNTIYF.

The chain is built from TRBV18 and TRBJ1-1, with a tentative D call TRBD1 (5 bases). From germline, CDR1 is KGHSH and CDR2 LQKENI. The V end lost 1 base, the J end lost 3 bases, and 12 bases lay between the germline ends. CDR3 size: 15 residues. CDR3 coding DNA: TGTGCCAGCTCACCACTCCCAGGGACGGACACTGAAGCTTTCTTT. Amino acids: CASSPLPGTDTEAFF.

The gene calls are TRBV28 and TRBJ2-5, with D tentatively TRBD1 or TRBD2 (6 bases each). Germline CDR1 is MDHEN and CDR2 is SYDVKM. The CDR3 loop spans 14 amino acids. V was pared by 10 bases and J by 0 bases, with 15 bases between. The DNA of the CDR3 is TGTGCCACCTCAGGAGGGACAAACCAAGAGACCCAGTACTTC. This sequence encodes CATSGGTNQETQYF.

The chain employs TRBV4-2 and TRBJ2-7, with D perhaps given as TRBD1 or TRBD2 (6 bases each). The CDR3 length is 16 residues. V was shortened by 0 bases and J by 4 bases, with 16 bases between the two germline ends. The germline CDR1 and CDR2 sequences are LGHNA and YNFKEQ. As DNA, the CDR3 is TGTGCCAGCAGCCAAGAAGTCCGGAGGGGGAAATACGAGCAGTACTTC. Translated, it gives CASSQEVRRGKYEQYF.